This T cell receptor (beta chain) was identified during a study of OX40 agonist ivuxolimab in advanced cancers. Turning to this clone: What it binds is not known.

Method: immunoSEQ multiplex PCR; TCRdb's copy keeps in-frame clones and lacks some. This table holds 30,000 to 40,000 clones, 65% to 85% found once. This CDR3 is built from 17 residues. Germline V gene sequence: CDR1 MNHEY, CDR2 SMNVEV (reference sequence). Trimming took 6 bases from V and 0 from J; bases not matched to a gene: 6. Study observations and caveats: Clonal expansion by week 6 occurred in CD4+ and CD8+ blood T cells (at 0.1 to 3.0 mg/kg).

The TCR comes from an adult with an advanced solid tumor such as melanoma, head and neck, liver or kidney cancer. Specimen: CD4+ or CD8+ T cells sorted from blood, collected in a trial of the OX40 agonist ivuxolimab. The chain employs TRBV27 and TRBJ2-1; 12 positions match TRBD2. In nucleotides, the CDR3 is TGTGCCAGCAGCTTCACTAGCGGGGGGTTCTCCTACAATGAGCAGTTCTTC. Amino acid sequence: CASSFTSGGFSYNEQFF.